The clone carrying this T cell receptor beta chain was observed at least ten times. Its antigen is not identified. TCRdb recomputed calls from the 5' RACE reads with MiXCR, one row per CDR3 protein. The table includes hundreds of thousands of distinct CDR3 sequences, roughly 12% detected once. The data were taken from a study of T cells after yellow fever vaccination. In the study overall: Low-cell-number fractions underwent preparation using SMART-Seq v4 Ultra Low Input.

Whole-study results and caveats: Though weaker, the secondary response peaked faster, on day 5 versus 15. Primary-vaccination clones mostly resurfaced post-booster (around 96% CD4, more than 80% CD8).

Germline V gene sequence: CDR1 SGHKS, CDR2 YYEKEE (reference sequence). J was trimmed by 5 bases and V by 5 bases; bases with no gene match: 10. This CDR3 has 15 amino acids. This sequence joins TRBV5-5 and TRBJ2-5, with 9 bases matching TRBD1. This specimen was PBMCs, taken on the day of the yellow fever booster vaccination. This receptor was taken from a young man who received the YFV17D yellow fever vaccine. CDR3: CASRPRQGVGETQYF. The DNA for the CDR3 is TGTGCCAGCAGACCTCGACAGGGGGTTGGGGAGACCCAGTACTTC.